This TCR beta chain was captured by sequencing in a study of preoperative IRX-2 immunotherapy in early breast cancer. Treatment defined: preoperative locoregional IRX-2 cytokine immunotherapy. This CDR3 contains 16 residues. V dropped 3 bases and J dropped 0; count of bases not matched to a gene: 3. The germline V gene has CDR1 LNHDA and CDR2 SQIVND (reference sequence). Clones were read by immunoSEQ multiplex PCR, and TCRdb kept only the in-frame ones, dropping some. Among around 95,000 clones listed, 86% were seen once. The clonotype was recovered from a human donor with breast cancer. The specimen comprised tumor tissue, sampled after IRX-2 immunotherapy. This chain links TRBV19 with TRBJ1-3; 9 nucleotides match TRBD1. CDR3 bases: TGTGCCAGTAGTATGGACAGGGGATACTCTGGAAACACCATATATTTT. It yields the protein CASSMDRGYSGNTIYF.